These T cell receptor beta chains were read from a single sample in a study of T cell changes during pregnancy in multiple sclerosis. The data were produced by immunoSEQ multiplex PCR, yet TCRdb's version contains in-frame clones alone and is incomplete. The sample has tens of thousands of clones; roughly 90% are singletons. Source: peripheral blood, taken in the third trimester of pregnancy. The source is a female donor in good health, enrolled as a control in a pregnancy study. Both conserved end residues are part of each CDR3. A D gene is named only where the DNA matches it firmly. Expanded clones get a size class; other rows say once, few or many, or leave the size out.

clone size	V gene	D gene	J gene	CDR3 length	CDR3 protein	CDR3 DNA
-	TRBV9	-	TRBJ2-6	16	CASSVGQLSGANVLTF	TGTGCCAGCAGCGTAGGACAGCTCTCTGGGGCCAACGTCCTGACTTTC
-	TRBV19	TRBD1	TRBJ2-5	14	CASRRDRGPETQYF	TGTGCCAGTAGAAGGGACAGGGGCCCAGAGACCCAGTACTTC
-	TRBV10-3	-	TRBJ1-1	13	CAISPSGNTEAFF	TGTGCCATCAGTCCCTCAGGGAACACTGAAGCTTTCTTT
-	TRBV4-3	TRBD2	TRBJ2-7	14	CASSQGRGNYEQYF	TGCGCCAGCAGCCAAGGGCGGGGGAACTACGAGCAGTACTTC
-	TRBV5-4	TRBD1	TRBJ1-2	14	CASSLQGARYGYTF	TGTGCCAGCAGCCTACAGGGGGCTAGATATGGCTACACCTTC
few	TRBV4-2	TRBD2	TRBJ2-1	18	CASSQEAAGGHPYNEQFF	TGTGCCAGCAGCCAAGAGGCTGCGGGGGGGCATCCCTACAATGAGCAGTTCTTC
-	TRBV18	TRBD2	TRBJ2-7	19	CASSPTGFSSSGSRYEQYF	TGTGCCAGCTCACCGACAGGGTTTTCGTCTAGCGGGAGTAGGTACGAGCAGTACTTC
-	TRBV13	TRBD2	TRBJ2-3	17	CASSSGLAGSSTDTQYF	TGTGCCAGCAGCTCAGGACTAGCGGGGTCTAGCACAGATACGCAGTATTTT
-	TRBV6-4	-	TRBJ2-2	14	CASSENPDTGELFF	TGTGCCAGCAGTGAGAACCCGGACACCGGGGAGCTGTTTTTT
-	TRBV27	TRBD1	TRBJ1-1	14	CASSSPVTGGRTFF	TGTGCCAGCAGTTCCCCTGTGACAGGGGGCCGAACTTTCTTT
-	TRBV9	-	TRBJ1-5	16	CASSVGPDSSNQPQHF	TGTGCCAGCAGCGTAGGCCCAGATTCTAGCAATCAGCCCCAGCATTTT
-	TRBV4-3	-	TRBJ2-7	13	CASSQEHGYEQYF	TGCGCCAGCAGCCAGGAGCATGGCTACGAGCAGTACTTC
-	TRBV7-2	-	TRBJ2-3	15	CASSYPLASTDTQYF	TGTGCCAGCAGCTACCCCCTAGCAAGCACAGATACGCAGTATTTT
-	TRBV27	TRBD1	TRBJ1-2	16	CASSSPVRGRDRGYTF	TGTGCCAGCAGCTCGCCAGTTAGGGGGCGCGATCGTGGCTACACCTTC
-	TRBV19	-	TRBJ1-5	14	CASTSLGGNQPQHF	TGTGCCAGTACCTCGCTCGGTGGTAATCAGCCCCAGCATTTT
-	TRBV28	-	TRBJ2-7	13	CASTPRATYEQYF	TGTGCCAGCACTCCCCGAGCGACCTACGAGCAGTACTTC
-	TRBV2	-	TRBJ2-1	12	CATEAPRNEQFF	TGTGCCACCGAGGCCCCTAGGAATGAGCAGTTCTTC
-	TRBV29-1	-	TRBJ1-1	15	CSVEGLQNLGTEAFF	TGCAGCGTTGAAGGCCTACAGAATTTGGGCACTGAAGCTTTCTTT
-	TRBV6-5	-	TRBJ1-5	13	CASSSLGGQPQHF	TGTGCCAGCAGTTCGCTCGGGGGTCAGCCCCAGCATTTT
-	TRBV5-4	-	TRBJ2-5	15	CASSLEGAMGETQYF	TGTGCCAGCAGCTTGGAGGGAGCCATGGGGGAGACCCAGTACTTC
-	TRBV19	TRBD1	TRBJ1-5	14	CASDRDRSNQPQHF	TGTGCCAGCGACCGGGACAGGAGCAATCAGCCCCAGCATTTT
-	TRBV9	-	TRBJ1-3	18	CASSGAGPGKGPGNTIYF	TGTGCCAGCAGCGGAGCGGGGCCAGGGAAGGGCCCTGGAAACACCATATATTTT
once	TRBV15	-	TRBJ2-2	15	CATSEPRRGTGELFF	TGTGCCACCAGCGAACCGAGAAGGGGCACCGGGGAGCTGTTTTTT
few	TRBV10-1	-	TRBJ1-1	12	CASSGQGTEAFF	TGCGCCAGCAGTGGTCAGGGAACTGAAGCTTTCTTT
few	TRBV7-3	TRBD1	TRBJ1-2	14	CASSPTGKNYGYTF	TGTGCCAGCAGCCCGACAGGGAAAAACTATGGCTACACCTTC
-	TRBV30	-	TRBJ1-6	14	CAWAGGIGNSPLHF	TGTGCCTGGGCGGGGGGTATCGGTAATTCACCCCTCCACTTT
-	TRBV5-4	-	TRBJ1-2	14	CASSPHKGNYGYTF	TGTGCCAGCAGCCCCCATAAGGGGAACTATGGCTACACCTTC
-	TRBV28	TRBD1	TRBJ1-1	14	CASSRTGGRSEAFF	TGTGCCAGCAGTAGGACAGGGGGCAGATCTGAAGCTTTCTTT
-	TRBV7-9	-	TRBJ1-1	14	CASSVQRMNTEAFF	TGTGCCAGCAGCGTACAGCGGATGAACACTGAAGCTTTCTTT
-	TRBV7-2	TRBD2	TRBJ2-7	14	CASSLALPGGLQYF	TGTGCCAGCAGCTTAGCTCTCCCGGGGGGGTTGCAGTACTTC
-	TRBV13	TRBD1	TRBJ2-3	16	CASSLNWDRGTDTQYF	TGTGCCAGCAGCTTAAACTGGGACAGGGGCACAGATACGCAGTATTTT
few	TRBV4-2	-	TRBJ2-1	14	CASSHQEVAIEQFF	TGTGCCAGCAGCCACCAAGAGGTGGCGATTGAGCAGTTCTTC
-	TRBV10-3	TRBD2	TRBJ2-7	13	CAITERGSGEQYF	TGTGCCATCACCGAGCGGGGTTCAGGCGAGCAGTACTTC
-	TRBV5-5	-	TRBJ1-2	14	CASSLDSTEYGYTF	TGTGCCAGCAGCTTGGACTCGACAGAGTATGGCTACACCTTC
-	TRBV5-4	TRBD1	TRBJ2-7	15	CASSPGQGQSYEQYF	TGTGCCAGCAGCCCGGGACAGGGCCAGTCCTACGAGCAGTACTTC
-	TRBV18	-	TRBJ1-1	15	CASSPVGGGDTEAFF	TGTGCCAGCTCACCAGTCGGGGGAGGGGACACTGAAGCTTTCTTT
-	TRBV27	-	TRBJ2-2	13	CASSFLRAGELFF	TGTGCCAGCAGTTTTCTCCGGGCCGGGGAGCTGTTTTTT
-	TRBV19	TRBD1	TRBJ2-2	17	CASSIDRGQGATGELFF	TGTGCCAGTAGTATAGATCGTGGACAGGGTGCCACCGGGGAGCTGTTTTTT
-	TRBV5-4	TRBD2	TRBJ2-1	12	CASSWEGNEQFF	TGTGCCAGCAGCTGGGAGGGGAATGAGCAGTTCTTC
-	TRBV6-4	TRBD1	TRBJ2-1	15	CASSEGGPEYNEQFF	TGTGCCAGCAGTGAAGGGGGCCCCGAATACAATGAGCAGTTCTTC
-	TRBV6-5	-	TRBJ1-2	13	CASSLQRLDGYTF	TGTGCCAGCAGCCTCCAAAGGCTAGATGGCTACACCTTC
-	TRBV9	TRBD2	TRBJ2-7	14	CASSLTSGGVQQYF	TGTGCCAGCAGCCTCACTAGCGGGGGGGTTCAGCAGTACTTC
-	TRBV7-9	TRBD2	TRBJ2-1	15	CASDETSGGVNEQFF	TGTGCCAGCGATGAGACTAGCGGGGGGGTCAATGAGCAGTTCTTC
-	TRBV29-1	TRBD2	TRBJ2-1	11	CSVAGTSKWFF	TGCAGCGTTGCCGGGACTAGTAAATGGTTCTTC
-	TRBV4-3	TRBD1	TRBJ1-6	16	CASSQDGDRGRSPLHF	TGCGCCAGCAGCCAAGATGGAGACAGGGGGCGATCACCCCTCCACTTT
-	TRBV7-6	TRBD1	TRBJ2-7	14	CASSLGQGAQEQYF	TGTGCCAGCAGTCTTGGACAGGGGGCTCAGGAGCAGTACTTC
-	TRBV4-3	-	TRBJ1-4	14	CASSQKAGSEKLFF	TGCGCCAGCAGCCAAAAGGCAGGGTCTGAAAAACTGTTTTTT
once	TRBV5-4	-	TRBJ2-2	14	CASSLGPSTGELFF	TGTGCCAGCAGCCTGGGACCTAGCACCGGGGAGCTGTTTTTT